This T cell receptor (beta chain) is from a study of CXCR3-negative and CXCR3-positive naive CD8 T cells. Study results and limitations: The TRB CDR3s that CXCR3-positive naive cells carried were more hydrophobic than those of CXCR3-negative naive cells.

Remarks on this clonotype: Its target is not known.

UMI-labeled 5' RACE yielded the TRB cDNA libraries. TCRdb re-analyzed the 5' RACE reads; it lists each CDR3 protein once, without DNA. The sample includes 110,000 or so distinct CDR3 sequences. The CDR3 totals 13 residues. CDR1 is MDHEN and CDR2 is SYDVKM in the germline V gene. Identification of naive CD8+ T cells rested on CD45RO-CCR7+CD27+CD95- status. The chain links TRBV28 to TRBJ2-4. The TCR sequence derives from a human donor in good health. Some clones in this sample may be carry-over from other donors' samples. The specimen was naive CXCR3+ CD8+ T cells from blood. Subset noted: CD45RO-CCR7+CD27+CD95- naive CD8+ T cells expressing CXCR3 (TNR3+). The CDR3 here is CASNLGAKNIQYF.